The 21 T cell receptor beta chains presented below share a single source sample, sequenced in a study of Graves' ophthalmopathy and Graves' hyperthyroidism. From RNA, the CDR3 regions of TCR beta chains were amplified and sequenced. The workflow started with a first-round RT-PCR run with HTBI primers and then moved on to a second-round multiplex PCR. MiXCR, applied by TCRdb to the multiplex PCR reads, yields one record per CDR3 protein. The sample includes fewer than 600,000 distinct CDR3 sequences, under 15% of them seen just once. Input material: blood. The origin of the receptors is a woman between 25 and 40 years old with Graves' ophthalmopathy.

This sequence joins TRBV29-1 and TRBJ2-5; 7 nucleotides line up with TRBD1. The CDR3 is 16 amino acids. Germline V CDR1 and CDR2: SQVTM, ANQGSEA. V trimming: 7 bases; J trimming: 0 bases; junction bases outside the gene matches: 14. The CDR3: CSAQRGQIMYQETQYF. CDR3 sequence (DNA): TGCAGCGCCCAAAGGGGACAGATAATGTACCAAGAGACCCAGTACTTC.

In this sample, this clonotype turned up many times. This chain uses TRBV7-9 with TRBJ1-6, with 8 bases identical to TRBD1. The CDR3 is made up of 15 amino acids. After removal of 3 bases from V and 8 bases from J, the junction contained 6 bases not matched to a gene. CDR1 and CDR2 (germline): SEHNR, FQNEAQ (reference sequence). This chain's CDR3 is CASSLTQTGDSPLHF. The CDR3 coding sequence is TGTGCCAGCAGCTTGACCCAGACAGGGGATTCACCCCTCCACTTT.

A note on this clonotype: This may stem from a read error, because a much larger clone lies one nucleotide away. The CDR3 DNA follows: TGCAGCGTTCTGATTGGGGGCCGGAACACTGAAGCTTGCTTT. Translated, it gives CSVLIGGRNTEACF. This rearrangement joins TRBV29-1 to TRBJ1-1; possibly TRBD1 for D (6 bases). CDR3 length equals 14 residues. CDR1 is SQVTM and CDR2 is ANQGSEA in the germline V gene.

J is TRBJ2-4 and V is TRBV5-4; 7 nucleotides align to TRBD1. Unmatched junction bases numbered 13, after V lost 0 bases and J lost 1 base. The CDR3 consists of 19 residues. Looked up from germline, CDR1 is SGHNT and CDR2 is YYREEE (reference sequence). CDR3 region: CASSLGTGLPRWAKNIQYF. Written as DNA, the CDR3 is TGTGCCAGCAGCTTGGGGACAGGCCTACCAAGGTGGGCCAAAAACATTCAGTACTTC.

This clonotype was seen many times. The gene calls are TRBV20-1 and TRBJ1-6; 7 nucleotides match TRBD1. This CDR3 comprises 14 residues. In germline, CDR1 is DFQATT, CDR2 SNEGSKA (reference sequence). Losses at the gene ends were 7 bases for V and 4 bases for J; bases not matched to a gene: 7. The CDR3 DNA sequence: TGCAGTGTCCACCCGGGACAGTATAATTCACCCCTCCACTTT. Its translation: CSVHPGQYNSPLHF.

A note on this clonotype: At one boundary the junction diverges from the germline segment, which might be a read error. V and J are TRBV18 and TRBJ1-5, with 9 bases that match TRBD1. Germline V gives CDR1 KGHSH, CDR2 LQKENI. The CDR3 has 13 residues. This chain's CDR3 is CASRTGDGQPQQF. The CDR3 region has the DNA TGTGCCAGCCGGACAGGGGACGGGCAGCCCCAGCAGTTT.

Many counts were recorded for this clonotype. The chain uses TRBV6-5 and TRBJ1-6; tentatively, D is TRBD1 (5 bases). Germline V gene sequence: CDR1 MNHEY, CDR2 SVGAGI. V was cut by 6 bases and J by 2 bases, with 14 bases left in between. The CDR3 covers 16 residues. The chain's CDR3 is CASRRGEGTYNSPLHF. The CDR3 region has the DNA TGTGCCAGCAGGCGGGGCGAGGGGACCTATAATTCACCCCTCCACTTT.

There are many counts of this clonotype. V is TRBV20-1 and J is TRBJ2-3; 10 bases match TRBD2. The V gene end was trimmed by 0 bases and the J gene end by 1 base; junction bases not matched to a gene: 7. This CDR3 contains 17 residues. Germline loops: CDR1 DFQATT, CDR2 SNEGSKA (reference sequence). CDR3: CSARDITGTSGTDTQYF. In DNA, the CDR3 is TGCAGTGCTAGAGACATAACTGGGACTAGCGGCACAGATACGCAGTATTTT.

This clonotype was counted many times. V and J are TRBV19 and TRBJ2-2; tentatively, D is TRBD1 (5 bases). The CDR3 extends over 16 amino acids. The V gene lost 4 bases and the J gene lost 6 bases, with 18 bases spanning the gap. CDR1 and CDR2 from the germline V gene are LNHDA and SQIVND (reference sequence). CDR3 protein: CASSTRRQGSPGELFF. CDR3 nucleotide sequence: TGTGCCAGTAGTACCCGCCGGCAGGGAAGTCCCGGGGAGCTGTTTTTT.

This clonotype was observed at least ten times. The V call is TRBV29-1, the J call TRBJ1-2; tentatively, D is TRBD1 (5 bases). CDR1 and CDR2 (germline): SQVTM, ANQGSEA. Trimming removed 6 bases at V and 6 bases at J, with 20 bases between. This CDR3 has 14 amino acids. The CDR3 DNA reads TGCAGCGTAACACCTCAGGGAGCCCAGCATGGCTACACCTTC. This translates into CSVTPQGAQHGYTF. The full variable domain, rest sourced from reference TRBV29-1 and TRBJ1-2, is SAVISQKPSRDICQRGTSLTIQCQVDSQVTMMFWYRQQPGQSLTLIATANQGSEATYESGFVIDKFPISRPNLTFSTLTVSNMSPEDSSIYLCSVTPQGAQHGYTFGSGTRLTVV.

This clonotype appeared many times. The genes are TRBV7-9 and TRBJ2-7; 7 bases agree with TRBD1. Germline V gene lookup returns CDR1 SEHNR and CDR2 FQNEAQ (reference sequence). V was pared by 4 bases and J by 1 base, with 4 bases of the junction left unmatched. The CDR3 contains 14 residues. In DNA, the CDR3 is TGTGCCAGCAGCTATGAGACAGGGTCCTACGAGCAGTACTTC. This encodes CASSYETGSYEQYF. The complete variable domain, with remaining parts taken from reference TRBV7-9 and TRBJ2-7, reads DTGVSQNPRHKITKRGQNVTFRCDPISEHNRLYWYRQTLGQGPEFLTYFQNEAQLEKSRLLSDRFSAERPKGSFSTLEIQRTEQGDSAMYLCASSYETGSYEQYFGPGTRLTVT.

This clonotype was seen repeatedly, ten times or more. This rearrangement joins TRBV12-3 or TRBV12-4 to TRBJ2-7, with D unresolved. The CDR3 consists of 13 residues. The V and J ends lost 1 base and 5 bases respectively, with 9 bases between them. CDR3 amino acids: CASSLGRADEQYF. In nucleotides, the CDR3 is TGTGCCAGCAGTTTAGGAAGGGCCGACGAGCAGTACTTC.

This clonotype came up many times. The chain uses TRBV6-1 and TRBJ1-1, with 8 bases lining up with TRBD1. CDR3 length equals 16 residues. Germline CDR1 reads MNHNS; CDR2 reads SASEGT. V dropped 1 base and J dropped 4; count of bases not matched to a gene: 8. CDR3 amino acids: CASSEVWDRWVTEAFF. The CDR3 coding sequence is TGTGCCAGCAGTGAAGTTTGGGACAGGTGGGTCACTGAAGCTTTCTTT.

V gene TRBV30 combines with J gene TRBJ1-6; perhaps TRBD1 as D (6 bases). Germline CDR1 reads GTSNPN; CDR2 reads SVGIG (reference sequence). The germline V and J ends were trimmed by 4 bases and 6 bases, with 16 bases remaining between them. The CDR3 sequence is 15 residues long. DNA for the CDR3: TGTGCCTGGATTGCTACGACAGGAGCTAATTCACCCCTCCACTTT. Translated: CAWIATTGANSPLHF.

About this clonotype: This may come from a read error, since a much larger clone is one base off. This chain links TRBV28 with TRBJ2-5; TRBD1 might be the D (5 bases). The CDR3 loop spans 12 amino acids. Looked up from germline, CDR1 is MDHEN and CDR2 is SYDVKM. This CDR3 reads CASTTRAETRYF. CDR3 bases: TGTGCCAGCACTACCAGGGCGGAGACCCGGTACTTC. Based on the CDR3 plus reference TRBV28 and TRBJ2-5, the full variable domain is DVKVTQSSRYLVKRTGEKVFLECVQDMDHENMFWYRQDPGLGLRLIYFSYDVKMKEKGDIPEGYSVSREKKERFSLILESASTNQTSMYLCASTTRAETRYFGPGTRLLVL.

Concerning this clonotype: A read error may account for a junction end that differs from germline. The chain joins TRBV6-2 or TRBV6-3 to TRBJ2-7; 7 bases are a match to TRBD2. Germline CDR1 reads MNHEY; CDR2 reads SVGEGT. This CDR3 contains 20 residues. The CDR3 loop is CASRYSWAYSISGDGFEQCF. CDR3 bases: TGTGCCAGCAGGTACTCGTGGGCATACAGTATCAGCGGGGACGGCTTTGAGCAGTGCTTC.

This clonotype was counted many times. The rearrangement uses TRBV6-5 and TRBJ1-1; the match to TRBD1 covers 11 bases. This CDR3 contains 16 residues. V was clipped by 0 bases and J by 4 bases; unmatched bases: 4. Germline V gives CDR1 MNHEY, CDR2 SVGAGI. The CDR3 loop is CASSYSPGQGVTEAFF. For the CDR3, the DNA is TGTGCCAGCAGTTACTCTCCGGGACAGGGGGTCACTGAAGCTTTCTTT.

This clonotype was seen ten or more times. J is TRBJ2-5 and V is TRBV12-3 or TRBV12-4; 9 nucleotides align to TRBD1. V was clipped by 5 bases and J by 1 base; unmatched bases: 2. CDR3 length: 14 amino acids. The CDR3 DNA follows: TGTGCCAGCAGTGGGACAGGGTCCCAAGAGACCCAGTACTTC. This codes for CASSGTGSQETQYF.

This clonotype was picked up many times. The chain employs TRBV6-1 and TRBJ1-1, with D perhaps TRBD1 (5 bases). This CDR3 contains 15 residues. Per germline, CDR1 MNHNS and CDR2 SASEGT. The V and J ends lost 6 bases and 1 base respectively, with 15 bases between them. The CDR3 DNA reads TGTGCCAGCAGCTGGGGGATAGACCCGAACACTGAAGCTTTCTTT. It codes for CASSWGIDPNTEAFF.

J is TRBJ1-1 and V is TRBV5-1; no clear D gene. Germline-derived CDR1 and CDR2 are SGHRS and YFSETQ. This CDR3 is 17 amino acids long. Trimming cost V 1 base and J 3 bases, with 19 bases left between them. The CDR3 reads CASSLLSIGEGYTEAFF. The CDR3 DNA reads as TGCGCCAGCAGCTTGTTGTCAATCGGAGAAGGGTACACTGAAGCTTTCTTT.

This clonotype was picked up many times. The chain carries TRBV9 and TRBJ2-2, with D unclear. The CDR3 has 16 amino acids. Trimming took off 0 bases at V and 0 bases at J, with 9 bases between the two ends. The germline gives CDR1 SGDLS, CDR2 YYNGEE. The CDR3 spells CASSVVQNSNTGELFF. For the CDR3, the DNA is TGTGCCAGCAGCGTAGTCCAGAATTCGAACACCGGGGAGCTGTTTTTT.